A selection of T cell receptor beta chains follows, all from one sample in a study of cytomegalovirus exposure and HLA in healthy donors. Method: immunoSEQ multiplex PCR; TCRdb's copy keeps in-frame clones and lacks some. The data contain 90,000 to 140,000 clones, 77% of them singletons. Sequencing used PBMCs. Receptors were obtained from a middle-aged woman in good health and CMV-seropositive. The CDR3 runs from the conserved cysteine through the conserved F or W. D genes are given only for firm matches. Not every row has a clone size; where given, it reads once, few, many or a size class.

cdr3_aa: CASSSYPPGLANTDTQYF
cdr3_nt: TGTGCCAGCAGCTCGTACCCCCCGGGACTAGCGAACACAGATACGCAGTATTTT
v_call: TRBV7-9
d_call: TRBD2
j_call: TRBJ2-3
clone_size: NA

cdr3_aa: CASSLVPGEQYF
cdr3_nt: TGTGCCAGCAGCTTGGTCCCGGGCGAGCAGTACTTC
v_call: TRBV5-6
d_call: NA
j_call: TRBJ2-7
clone_size: NA

cdr3_aa: CASSYIGGYTF
cdr3_nt: TGTGCCAGCAGTTACATCGGTGGCTACACCTTC
v_call: TRBV6-6
d_call: NA
j_call: TRBJ1-2
clone_size: NA

cdr3_aa: CSVVVGPGDTIYF
cdr3_nt: TGCAGCGTTGTTGTGGGGCCGGGGGACACCATATATTTT
v_call: TRBV29-1
d_call: NA
j_call: TRBJ1-3
clone_size: NA

cdr3_aa: CASRMQYLTYNEQFF
cdr3_nt: TGTGCCAGCAGAATGCAGTACCTTACCTACAATGAGCAGTTCTTC
v_call: TRBV2
d_call: NA
j_call: TRBJ2-1
clone_size: NA

cdr3_aa: CASSESRGGFQPQHF
cdr3_nt: TGCGCCAGCAGTGAGTCGAGGGGGGGCTTTCAGCCCCAGCATTTT
v_call: TRBV10-2
d_call: NA
j_call: TRBJ1-5
clone_size: NA

cdr3_aa: CASSQRAGGFEQFF
cdr3_nt: TGTGCCAGCAGTCAACGGGCAGGGGGATTTGAGCAGTTCTTC
v_call: TRBV2
d_call: TRBD1
j_call: TRBJ2-1
clone_size: NA

cdr3_aa: CASSQGRTGGDGNTEAFF
cdr3_nt: TGCGCCAGCAGCCAAGGTCGTACAGGGGGAGATGGGAACACTGAAGCTTTCTTT
v_call: TRBV4-1
d_call: TRBD1
j_call: TRBJ1-1
clone_size: once

cdr3_aa: CSVEVLGGSDTQYF
cdr3_nt: TGCAGCGTTGAGGTCCTCGGAGGGTCAGATACGCAGTATTTT
v_call: TRBV29-1
d_call: NA
j_call: TRBJ2-3
clone_size: NA

cdr3_aa: CASTLGLAGVATQYF
cdr3_nt: TGTGCCAGCACCTTGGGACTAGCGGGAGTCGCTACGCAGTATTTT
v_call: TRBV5-4
d_call: TRBD2
j_call: TRBJ2-3
clone_size: NA

cdr3_aa: CASSLSGDVYNSPLHF
cdr3_nt: TGTGCCAGCAGCTTATCAGGGGACGTATATAATTCACCCCTCCACTTT
v_call: TRBV11-2
d_call: NA
j_call: TRBJ1-6
clone_size: once

cdr3_aa: CASSTTSETQYF
cdr3_nt: TGTGCCAGCTCAACGACTTCGGAGACCCAGTACTTC
v_call: TRBV18
d_call: NA
j_call: TRBJ2-5
clone_size: NA

cdr3_aa: CTSSQAPRTSGGTDTQYF
cdr3_nt: TGCACCAGCAGCCAAGCGCCCCGGACTAGCGGGGGGACAGATACGCAGTATTTT
v_call: TRBV1
d_call: NA
j_call: TRBJ2-3
clone_size: NA

cdr3_aa: CASSRLGSYEQYF
cdr3_nt: TGTGCCAGCAGCCGACTAGGTTCCTACGAGCAGTACTTC
v_call: TRBV28
d_call: NA
j_call: TRBJ2-7
clone_size: NA

cdr3_aa: CASRNRGSVSDEQFF
cdr3_nt: TGTGCCAGCAGGAACAGGGGAAGTGTTTCCGATGAGCAGTTCTTC
v_call: TRBV5-4
d_call: TRBD1
j_call: TRBJ2-1
clone_size: NA

cdr3_aa: CASSRSSALAGGLETQYF
cdr3_nt: TGTGCCAGCAGTCGGTCCTCCGCACTAGCGGGGGGGCTGGAGACCCAGTACTTC
v_call: TRBV9
d_call: TRBD2
j_call: TRBJ2-5
clone_size: NA

cdr3_aa: CASSQTSGADTQYF
cdr3_nt: TGTGCCAGCTCACAGACTAGCGGGGCAGATACGCAGTATTTT
v_call: TRBV18
d_call: TRBD2
j_call: TRBJ2-3
clone_size: once

cdr3_aa: CASSLTGGSDEQFF
cdr3_nt: TGTGCCAGCAGCTTAACGGGGGGGTCCGATGAGCAGTTCTTC
v_call: TRBV11-2
d_call: TRBD2
j_call: TRBJ2-1
clone_size: once

cdr3_aa: CASSDRGDRPGHIYGYTF
cdr3_nt: TGTGCCAGCAGTGATCGTGGGGACAGGCCCGGTCATATCTATGGCTACACCTTC
v_call: TRBV2
d_call: TRBD1
j_call: TRBJ1-2
clone_size: few

cdr3_aa: CASSLLNPRTEAFF
cdr3_nt: TGTGCCAGCAGTTTGTTAAATCCGAGGACTGAAGCTTTCTTT
v_call: TRBV28
d_call: NA
j_call: TRBJ1-1
clone_size: NA

cdr3_aa: CASSETSGYLNTDTQYF
cdr3_nt: TGTGCCAGCAGTGAGACTAGCGGCTACTTAAACACAGATACGCAGTATTTT
v_call: TRBV6-1
d_call: TRBD2
j_call: TRBJ2-3
clone_size: once

cdr3_aa: CASSQRDRTGVNEKLFF
cdr3_nt: TGCGCCAGCAGCCAGCGGGACCGGACAGGGGTGAATGAAAAACTGTTTTTT
v_call: TRBV4-1
d_call: TRBD1
j_call: TRBJ1-4
clone_size: NA

cdr3_aa: CASSRGLAGALTDTQYF
cdr3_nt: TGCGCCAGCAGCCGAGGACTAGCGGGGGCCCTCACAGATACGCAGTATTTT
v_call: TRBV4-3
d_call: TRBD2
j_call: TRBJ2-3
clone_size: NA

cdr3_aa: CASSLGLTNQPQHF
cdr3_nt: TGTGCCAGCAGCTTGGGACTGACCAACCAGCCCCAGCATTTT
v_call: TRBV11-2
d_call: NA
j_call: TRBJ1-5
clone_size: NA

cdr3_aa: CASSSGTRVTGELFF
cdr3_nt: TGTGCCAGCAGCTCCGGGACTAGGGTCACCGGGGAGCTGTTTTTT
v_call: TRBV11-1
d_call: TRBD2
j_call: TRBJ2-2
clone_size: NA

cdr3_aa: CASSSAGWDSYYGYTF
cdr3_nt: TGTGCCAGCAGCTCCGCAGGTTGGGACTCCTACTATGGCTACACCTTC
v_call: TRBV11-1
d_call: NA
j_call: TRBJ1-2
clone_size: NA

cdr3_aa: CASSQQGFGELFF
cdr3_nt: TGTGCCAGCAGCCAACAGGGGTTCGGGGAGCTATTTTTT
v_call: TRBV14
d_call: NA
j_call: TRBJ2-2
clone_size: once

cdr3_aa: CASSLFAGQLNTEAFF
cdr3_nt: TGTGCCAGCAGTTTATTCGCGGGACAGTTGAACACTGAAGCTTTCTTT
v_call: TRBV28
d_call: TRBD1
j_call: TRBJ1-1
clone_size: NA

cdr3_aa: CASSDQFGVWTGSYNEQFF
cdr3_nt: TGTGCCAGCAGTGATCAGTTCGGGGTATGGACCGGTTCCTACAATGAGCAGTTCTTC
v_call: TRBV2
d_call: NA
j_call: TRBJ2-1
clone_size: NA

cdr3_aa: CASSRGFVTGRNSPLHF
cdr3_nt: TGTGCCAGCAGCCGAGGGTTCGTGACAGGGCGTAATTCACCCCTCCACTTT
v_call: TRBV11-1
d_call: TRBD1
j_call: TRBJ1-6
clone_size: NA

cdr3_aa: CSVDEARETQYF
cdr3_nt: TGCAGCGTTGATGAGGCCAGAGAGACCCAGTACTTC
v_call: TRBV29-1
d_call: NA
j_call: TRBJ2-5
clone_size: few

cdr3_aa: CASSLRWWEGHEQFF
cdr3_nt: TGTGCCAGCAGCTTAAGGTGGTGGGAGGGCCATGAGCAGTTCTTC
v_call: TRBV11-2
d_call: TRBD2
j_call: TRBJ2-1
clone_size: NA

cdr3_aa: CASSENRDQETQYF
cdr3_nt: TGTGCCAGCAGTGAGAACAGGGACCAAGAGACCCAGTACTTC
v_call: TRBV2
d_call: NA
j_call: TRBJ2-5
clone_size: NA

cdr3_aa: CASSSYSGAPYEQYF
cdr3_nt: TGTGCCAGCAGCTCCTATAGCGGGGCCCCCTACGAGCAGTACTTC
v_call: TRBV5-4
d_call: TRBD2
j_call: TRBJ2-7
clone_size: NA

cdr3_aa: CASLRGVYEQYF
cdr3_nt: TGTGCCAGCCTACGCGGGGTCTACGAGCAGTACTTC
v_call: TRBV6-1
d_call: NA
j_call: TRBJ2-7
clone_size: NA

cdr3_aa: CATSSPGGVNYGYTF
cdr3_nt: TGTGCCACCAGCAGCCCCGGCGGAGTTAACTATGGCTACACCTTC
v_call: TRBV15
d_call: NA
j_call: TRBJ1-2
clone_size: NA

cdr3_aa: CASSINLAGEGADTQYF
cdr3_nt: TGTGCCAGTAGTATCAATCTAGCGGGAGAAGGGGCAGATACGCAGTATTTT
v_call: TRBV19
d_call: TRBD2
j_call: TRBJ2-3
clone_size: NA

cdr3_aa: CASSEGTGGHPEAFF
cdr3_nt: TGTGCCAGCAGTGAAGGAACGGGGGGACACCCAGAAGCTTTCTTT
v_call: TRBV6-1
d_call: NA
j_call: TRBJ1-1
clone_size: NA

cdr3_aa: CASSLGLAGRSSYEQYF
cdr3_nt: TGCGCCAGCAGCTTGGGCCTAGCGGGACGAAGCTCCTACGAGCAGTACTTC
v_call: TRBV5-1
d_call: TRBD2
j_call: TRBJ2-7
clone_size: NA

cdr3_aa: CASSQGRGRNTIYF
cdr3_nt: TGCGCCAGCAGCCAAGGAAGGGGTAGAAACACCATATATTTT
v_call: TRBV4-1
d_call: NA
j_call: TRBJ1-3
clone_size: NA

cdr3_aa: CASSQEVQKNYGYTF
cdr3_nt: TGCGCCAGCAGCCAAGAAGTACAGAAAAACTATGGCTACACCTTC
v_call: TRBV4-1
d_call: NA
j_call: TRBJ1-2
clone_size: NA

cdr3_aa: CASSRQGGTGELFF
cdr3_nt: TGTGCCAGCAGTCGACAGGGTGGGACCGGGGAGCTGTTTTTT
v_call: TRBV28
d_call: TRBD1
j_call: TRBJ2-2
clone_size: few

cdr3_aa: CAKVAGYNIQYF
cdr3_nt: TGTGCCAAGGTAGCGGGGTATAACATTCAGTACTTC
v_call: TRBV9
d_call: TRBD2
j_call: TRBJ2-4
clone_size: NA

cdr3_aa: CASYDRDEQYF
cdr3_nt: TGTGCCAGCTACGACAGGGACGAGCAGTACTTC
v_call: TRBV27
d_call: TRBD1
j_call: TRBJ2-7
clone_size: NA

cdr3_aa: CASSLNRGSDTQYF
cdr3_nt: TGTGCCAGCAGTTTAAACCGGGGGTCAGATACGCAGTATTTT
v_call: TRBV27
d_call: NA
j_call: TRBJ2-3
clone_size: NA

cdr3_aa: CAISDVVAAAGANVLTF
cdr3_nt: TGTGCCATCAGTGATGTAGTGGCGGCAGCTGGGGCCAACGTCCTGACTTTC
v_call: TRBV10-3
d_call: NA
j_call: TRBJ2-6
clone_size: few

cdr3_aa: CASRGQVNTGELFF
cdr3_nt: TGTGCCAGCAGGGGACAGGTGAACACCGGGGAGCTGTTTTTT
v_call: TRBV9
d_call: TRBD1
j_call: TRBJ2-2
clone_size: NA

cdr3_aa: CAISNNRGSLGGTEAFF
cdr3_nt: TGTGCCATCAGCAACAACAGGGGATCCCTAGGAGGTACTGAAGCTTTCTTT
v_call: TRBV10-3
d_call: TRBD1
j_call: TRBJ1-1
clone_size: NA

cdr3_aa: CASSQRQGNTGELFF
cdr3_nt: TGCGCCAGCAGCCAACGACAGGGGAACACCGGGGAGCTGTTTTTT
v_call: TRBV5-1
d_call: TRBD1
j_call: TRBJ2-2
clone_size: once

cdr3_aa: CASSFSGSGSTGELFF
cdr3_nt: TGTGCCAGCAGCTTTTCGGGTAGCGGGAGCACCGGGGAGCTGTTTTTT
v_call: TRBV7-7
d_call: TRBD2
j_call: TRBJ2-2
clone_size: NA

cdr3_aa: CASTIFRAGMNTEAFF
cdr3_nt: TGTGCCAGTACCATATTCAGGGCTGGTATGAACACTGAAGCTTTCTTT
v_call: TRBV19
d_call: NA
j_call: TRBJ1-1
clone_size: NA

cdr3_aa: CASSQVMGPKNIQYF
cdr3_nt: TGTGCCAGCAGCCAAGTGATGGGGCCCAAAAACATTCAGTACTTC
v_call: TRBV4-2
d_call: NA
j_call: TRBJ2-4
clone_size: NA

cdr3_aa: CASSPRDSATGELFF
cdr3_nt: TGTGCCAGCTCACCACGGGACAGCGCCACCGGGGAGCTGTTTTTT
v_call: TRBV18
d_call: TRBD1
j_call: TRBJ2-2
clone_size: few

cdr3_aa: CASSATGSVNTIYF
cdr3_nt: TGTGCCAGCTCAGCAACAGGGTCCGTCAACACCATATATTTT
v_call: TRBV18
d_call: NA
j_call: TRBJ1-3
clone_size: NA